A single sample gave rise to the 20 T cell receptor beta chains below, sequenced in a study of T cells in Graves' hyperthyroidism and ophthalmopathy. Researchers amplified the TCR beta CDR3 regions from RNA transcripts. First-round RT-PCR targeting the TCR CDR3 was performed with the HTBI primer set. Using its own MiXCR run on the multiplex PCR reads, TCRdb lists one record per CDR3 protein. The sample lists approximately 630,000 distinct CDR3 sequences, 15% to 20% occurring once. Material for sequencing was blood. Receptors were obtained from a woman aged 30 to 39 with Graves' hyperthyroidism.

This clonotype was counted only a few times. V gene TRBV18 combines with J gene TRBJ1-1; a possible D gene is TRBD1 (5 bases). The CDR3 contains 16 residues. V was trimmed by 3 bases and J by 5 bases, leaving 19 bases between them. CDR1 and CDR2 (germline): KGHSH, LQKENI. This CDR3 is CASSPPSLGPGTEAFF. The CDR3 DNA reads TGTGCCAGCTCACCTCCGAGTTTGGGACCGGGTACTGAAGCTTTCTTT.

The CDR3 loop is CASSQEGGYTDTQYF. CDR3 DNA sequence: TGTGCCAGCAGCCAAGAGGGAGGTTACACAGATACGCAGTATTTT. This rearrangement joins TRBV3-1 to TRBJ2-3; tentatively, D is TRBD2 (6 bases). Germline lookup yields CDR1 LGHDT and CDR2 YNNKEL (reference sequence). The V gene lost 0 bases and the J gene lost 2 bases, with 9 bases spanning the gap. The CDR3 contains 15 residues.

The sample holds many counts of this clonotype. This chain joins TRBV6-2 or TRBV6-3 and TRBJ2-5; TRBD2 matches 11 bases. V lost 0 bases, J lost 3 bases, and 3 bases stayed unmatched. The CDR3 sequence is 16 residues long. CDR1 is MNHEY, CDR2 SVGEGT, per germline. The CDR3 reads CASSYSPLAGEETQYF. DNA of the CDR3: TGTGCCAGCAGTTACTCGCCACTAGCGGGAGAAGAGACCCAGTACTTC.

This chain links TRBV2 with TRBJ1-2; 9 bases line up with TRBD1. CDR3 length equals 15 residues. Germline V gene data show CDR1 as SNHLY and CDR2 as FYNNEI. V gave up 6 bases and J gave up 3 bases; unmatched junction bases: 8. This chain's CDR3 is CASRGRTGADYGYTF. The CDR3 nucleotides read TGTGCCAGCAGGGGGAGGACAGGGGCCGACTATGGCTACACCTTC. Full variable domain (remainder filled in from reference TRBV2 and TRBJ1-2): EPEVTQTPSHQVTQMGQEVILRCVPISNHLYFYWYRQILGQKVEFLVSFYNNEISEKSEIFDDQFSVERPDGSNFTLKIRSTKLEDSAMYFCASRGRTGADYGYTFGSGTRLTVV.

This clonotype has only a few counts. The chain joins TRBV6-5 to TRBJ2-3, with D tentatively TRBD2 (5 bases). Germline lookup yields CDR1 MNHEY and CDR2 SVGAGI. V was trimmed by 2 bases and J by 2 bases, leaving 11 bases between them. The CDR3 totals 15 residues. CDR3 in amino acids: CASSYDGRYTDTQYF. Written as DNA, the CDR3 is TGTGCCAGCAGTTACGATGGGAGATACACAGATACGCAGTATTTT.

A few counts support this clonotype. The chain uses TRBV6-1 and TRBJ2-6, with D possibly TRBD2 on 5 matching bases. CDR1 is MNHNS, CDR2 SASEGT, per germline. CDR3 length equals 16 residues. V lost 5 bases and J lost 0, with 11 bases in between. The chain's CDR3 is CASSSGFPSGANVLTF. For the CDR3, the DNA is TGTGCCAGCAGTTCGGGGTTTCCCTCTGGGGCCAACGTCCTGACTTTC.

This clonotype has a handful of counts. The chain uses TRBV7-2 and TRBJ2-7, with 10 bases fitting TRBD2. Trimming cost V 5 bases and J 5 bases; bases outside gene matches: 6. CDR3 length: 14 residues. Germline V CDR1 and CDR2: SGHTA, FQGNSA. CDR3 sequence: CASSVSGTSDEQYF. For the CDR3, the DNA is TGTGCCAGCAGCGTTTCCGGGACTAGCGACGAGCAGTACTTC.

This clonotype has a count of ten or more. The CDR3 loop is CATSDSSGTDTQYF. In DNA, the CDR3 is TGTGCCACCAGTGATTCTTCAGGCACAGATACGCAGTATTTT. The chain couples TRBV24-1 to TRBJ2-3; D gene uncertain. The V end lost 2 bases, the J end lost 1 base, and 6 bases lay between the germline ends. Germline V lookup: CDR1 KGHDR, CDR2 SFDVKD. The CDR3 contains 14 residues.

The CDR3 region has the DNA TGCAGTGCTAGGATGGACAGATTGAACACTGAAGCTTTCTTT. This codes for CSARMDRLNTEAFF. The chain is built from TRBV20-1 and TRBJ1-1; perhaps TRBD1 as D (6 bases). CDR1 and CDR2 from the germline V gene are DFQATT and SNEGSKA (reference sequence). Trimming took off 3 bases at V and 0 bases at J, with 11 bases between the two ends. The CDR3 runs 14 residues.

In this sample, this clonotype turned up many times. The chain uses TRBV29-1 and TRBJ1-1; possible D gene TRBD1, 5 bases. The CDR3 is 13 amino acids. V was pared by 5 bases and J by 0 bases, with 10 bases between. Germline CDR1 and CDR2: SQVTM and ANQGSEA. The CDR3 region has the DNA TGCAGCGTTAACCTGGACATGAACACTGAAGCTTTCTTT. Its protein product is CSVNLDMNTEAFF.

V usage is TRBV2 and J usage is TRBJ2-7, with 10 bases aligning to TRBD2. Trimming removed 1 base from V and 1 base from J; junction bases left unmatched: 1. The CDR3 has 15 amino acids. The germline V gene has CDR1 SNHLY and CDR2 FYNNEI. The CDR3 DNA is TGTGCCAGCAGTGAAGAACTAGCGGGATCCTACGAGCAGTACTTC. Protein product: CASSEELAGSYEQYF. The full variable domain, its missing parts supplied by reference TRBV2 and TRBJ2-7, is EPEVTQTPSHQVTQMGQEVILRCVPISNHLYFYWYRQILGQKVEFLVSFYNNEISEKSEIFDDQFSVERPDGSNFTLKIRSTKLEDSAMYFCASSEELAGSYEQYFGPGTRLTVT.

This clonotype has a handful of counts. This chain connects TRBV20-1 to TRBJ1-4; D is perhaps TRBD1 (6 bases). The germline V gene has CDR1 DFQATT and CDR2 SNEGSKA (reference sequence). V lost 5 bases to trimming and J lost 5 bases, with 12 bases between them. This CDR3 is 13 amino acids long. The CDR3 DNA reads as TGCAGTGCTCGACAGGACCCGAATGAAAAACTGTTTTTT. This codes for CSARQDPNEKLFF.

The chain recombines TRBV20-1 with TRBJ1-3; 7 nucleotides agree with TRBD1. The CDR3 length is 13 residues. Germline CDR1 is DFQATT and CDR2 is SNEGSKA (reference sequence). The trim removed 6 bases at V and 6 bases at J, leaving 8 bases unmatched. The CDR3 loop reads CSATTGKANTIYF. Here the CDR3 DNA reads TGCAGTGCCACGACAGGGAAAGCAAACACCATATATTTT.

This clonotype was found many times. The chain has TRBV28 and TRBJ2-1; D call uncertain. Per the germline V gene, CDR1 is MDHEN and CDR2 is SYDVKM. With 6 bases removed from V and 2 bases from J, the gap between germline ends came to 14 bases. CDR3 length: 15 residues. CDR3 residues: CASSPYNHPYNEQFF. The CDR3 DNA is TGTGCCAGCAGCCCATATAATCACCCCTACAATGAGCAGTTCTTC.

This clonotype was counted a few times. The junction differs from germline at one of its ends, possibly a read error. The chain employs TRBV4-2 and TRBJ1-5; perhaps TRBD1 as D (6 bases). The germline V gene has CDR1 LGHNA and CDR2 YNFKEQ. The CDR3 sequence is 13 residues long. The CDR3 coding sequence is TGTGCCAGCGCCAGGGGTAGCAATCAGCCCCGGCATTTT. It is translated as CASARGSNQPRHF.

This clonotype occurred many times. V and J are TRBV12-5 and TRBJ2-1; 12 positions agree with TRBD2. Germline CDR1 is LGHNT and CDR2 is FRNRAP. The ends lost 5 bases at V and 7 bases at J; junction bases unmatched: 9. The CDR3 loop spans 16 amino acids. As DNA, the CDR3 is TGTGCTAGTGGTCTCAGACTAGCGGGAGTGAGGAATGAGCAGTTCTTC. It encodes CASGLRLAGVRNEQFF. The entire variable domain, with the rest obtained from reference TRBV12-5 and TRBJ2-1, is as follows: DARVTQTPRHKVTEMGQEVTMRCQPILGHNTVFWYRQTMMQGLELLAYFRNRAPLDDSGMPKDRFSAEMPDATLATLKIQPSEPRDSAVYFCASGLRLAGVRNEQFFGPGTRLTVL.

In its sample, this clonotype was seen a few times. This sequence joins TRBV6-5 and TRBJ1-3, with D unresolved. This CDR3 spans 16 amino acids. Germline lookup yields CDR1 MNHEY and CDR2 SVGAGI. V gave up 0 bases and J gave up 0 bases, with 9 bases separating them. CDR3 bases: TGTGCCAGCAGTTACTCCCTCTCCGACTCTGGAAACACCATATATTTT. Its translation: CASSYSLSDSGNTIYF.

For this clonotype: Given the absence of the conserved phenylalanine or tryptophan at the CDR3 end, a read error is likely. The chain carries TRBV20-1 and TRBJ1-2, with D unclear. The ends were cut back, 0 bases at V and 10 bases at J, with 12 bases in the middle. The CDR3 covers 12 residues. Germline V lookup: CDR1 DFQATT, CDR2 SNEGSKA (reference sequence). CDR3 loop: CSAREAGLHYTL. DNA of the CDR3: TGCAGTGCTAGAGAGGCAGGACTACACTACACCCTC.

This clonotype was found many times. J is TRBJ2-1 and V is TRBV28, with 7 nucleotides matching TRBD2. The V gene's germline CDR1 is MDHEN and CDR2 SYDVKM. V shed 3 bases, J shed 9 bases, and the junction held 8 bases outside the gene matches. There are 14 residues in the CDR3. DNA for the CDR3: TGTGCCAGCAGTTTTACGCGGGAGAGGGGTGAGCAGTTCTTC. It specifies CASSFTRERGEQFF. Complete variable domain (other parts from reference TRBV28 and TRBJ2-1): DVKVTQSSRYLVKRTGEKVFLECVQDMDHENMFWYRQDPGLGLRLIYFSYDVKMKEKGDIPEGYSVSREKKERFSLILESASTNQTSMYLCASSFTRERGEQFFGPGTRLTVL.

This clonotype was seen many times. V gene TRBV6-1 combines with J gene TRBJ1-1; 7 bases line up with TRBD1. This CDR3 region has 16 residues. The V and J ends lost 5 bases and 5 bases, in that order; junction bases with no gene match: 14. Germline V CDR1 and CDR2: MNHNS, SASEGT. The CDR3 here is CASSPFTGAEGTEAFF. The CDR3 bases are TGTGCCAGCAGTCCCTTTACAGGGGCTGAGGGTACTGAAGCTTTCTTT.